A single sample is the source of the 29 T cell receptor beta chains below, sequenced in a study of cytomegalovirus exposure and HLA in healthy donors. It was with 60 Vbeta and 13 Jbeta primers that the PCR ran. Repertoires were generated with immunoSEQ multiplex PCR, while TCRdb's copy carries only in-frame clones and drops some. The sample yields some 200,000 clones, 84% seen once. Sequencing was carried out using PBMCs. Receptor source: a woman between 45 and 65 years old in good health and CMV-seropositive.

V and J are TRBV21-1 and TRBJ2-7; the DNA was not used to check the table's D call, TRBD1. TRBV21-1 is described as a pseudogene. CDR3 length equals 15 residues. CDR3: CASSIEDRVSYEQYF. In DNA form, the CDR3 reads TGTGCCAGCAGCATCGAAGACAGGGTCTCCTACGAGCAGTACTTC.

The chain links TRBV11-3 to TRBJ2-5, with a tentative D call TRBD1 (6 bases). The CDR3 runs to 15 residues. V was pared by 1 base and J by 5 bases, with 14 bases between. Germline loops: CDR1 SGHNT, CDR2 YENEEA. CDR3 in DNA: TGTGCCAGCAGCTTAGGGGGGACACCAGGGGAGACCCAGTACTTC. Translating it yields CASSLGGTPGETQYF. The full variable domain, in which reference TRBV11-3 and TRBJ2-5 provide the parts outside the CDR3, is EAGVVQSPRYKIIEKKQPVAFWCNPISGHNTLYWYLQNLGQGPELLIRYENEEAVDDSQLPKDRFSAERLKGVDSTLKIQPAELGDSAVYLCASSLGGTPGETQYFGPGTRLLVL.

The chain couples TRBV4-1 to TRBJ2-1; weak D call: TRBD1 (6 bases). The CDR3 consists of 15 residues. Trimming left V 0 bases short and J 6 bases short, with 12 bases between. Germline V gene data show CDR1 as MGHRA and CDR2 as YSYEKL. The CDR3 reads CASSQDPGASNEQFF. The CDR3 DNA reads TGCGCCAGCAGCCAAGATCCAGGGGCGAGCAATGAGCAGTTCTTC.

This sequence joins TRBV25-1 and TRBJ1-1; 11 nucleotides match TRBD1. Germline V gene sequence: CDR1 MGHDK, CDR2 SYGVNS. The CDR3 runs 14 residues. V gave up 2 bases and J gave up 6 bases; unmatched junction bases: 2. The chain's CDR3 is CASSEGTGGPEAFF. The CDR3 DNA reads TGTGCCAGCAGTGAAGGGACAGGGGGGCCTGAAGCTTTCTTT.

This chain joins TRBV7-2 and TRBJ2-5, with TRBD2 matching over 7 bases. The CDR3 runs 13 residues. Per germline, CDR1 SGHTA and CDR2 FQGNSA. After removal of 4 bases from V and 5 bases from J, the junction contained 4 bases not matched to a gene. The CDR3 DNA sequence: TGTGCCAGCAGCTGGGGGGAGGGGGAGACCCAGTACTTC. This gives the protein CASSWGEGETQYF.

CDR3 sequence: CASSPSPRGTEAFF. As DNA, the CDR3 is TGTGCCAGCAGCCCCTCCCCTCGGGGCACTGAAGCTTTCTTT. The V call is TRBV9, the J call TRBJ1-1; D is uncertain. The CDR3 is 14 residues long. V was pared by 4 bases and J by 4 bases, with 14 bases between. Germline CDR1 is SGDLS and CDR2 is YYNGEE. Full variable domain (remainder filled in from reference TRBV9 and TRBJ1-1): DSGVTQTPKHLITATGQRVTLRCSPRSGDLSVYWYQQSLDQGLQFLIQYYNGEERAKGNILERFSAQQFPDLHSELNLSSLELGDSALYFCASSPSPRGTEAFFGQGTRLTVV.

The rearrangement joins TRBV5-1 to TRBJ1-1, with D maybe TRBD1 (5 bases). The CDR3 loop spans 14 amino acids. CDR1 is SGHRS, CDR2 YFSETQ, per germline. Trimming left V 3 bases short and J 4 bases short, with 13 bases between. CDR3 DNA sequence: TGCGCCAGCAGCTATTCAGGGTCGGTCACTGAAGCTTTCTTT. It is translated as CASSYSGSVTEAFF.

The J gene is TRBJ1-4, the V gene TRBV18; 9 bases fit TRBD1. Per the germline V gene, CDR1 is KGHSH and CDR2 is LQKENI. The CDR3 loop spans 14 amino acids. The V segment lost 6 bases and the J segment 5 bases; nucleotides outside the gene matches: 4. CDR3 DNA: TGTGCCAGCTCTACCGGGACAGGGAATGAAAAACTGTTTTTT. It encodes CASSTGTGNEKLFF.

This chain connects TRBV6-6 to TRBJ1-5; no definite D call. In germline, CDR1 is MNHNY, CDR2 SVGAGI (reference sequence). The germline V and J ends were trimmed by 10 bases and 5 bases, with 12 bases remaining between them. This CDR3 contains 12 residues. CDR3 coding DNA: TGTGCCATAGCCGGCCGAGATCAGCCCCAGCATTTT. It specifies CAIAGRDQPQHF.

This clone was seen a handful of times. This rearrangement joins TRBV5-4 to TRBJ2-1; TRBD2 agrees at 10 bases. Germline CDR1 reads SGHNT; CDR2 reads YYREEE (reference sequence). The CDR3 has 14 residues. V shed 4 bases, J shed 16 bases, and the junction held 14 bases outside the gene matches. The CDR3 nucleotides read TGTGCCAGCAGCATCCTCAGCACTAGCGGGGCCGCCTTCTTC. Its translation is CASSILSTSGAAFF.

This rearrangement joins TRBV7-9 to TRBJ2-1, with 9 positions matching TRBD2. Germline CDR1 SEHNR, CDR2 FQNEAQ (reference sequence). V shed 1 base, J shed 4 bases, and the junction held 2 bases outside the gene matches. The CDR3 spans 15 residues. The CDR3 nucleotides are TGTGCCAGCAGCTTAGGCGGGGGGGCGTACAATGAGCAGTTCTTC. It codes for CASSLGGGAYNEQFF.

V is TRBV11-2 and J is TRBJ2-2; 7 bases match TRBD2. This CDR3 is built from 15 residues. J lost 8 bases, V lost 4 bases, and 10 bases had no gene match. In germline, CDR1 is SGHAT, CDR2 FQNNGV. The CDR3 sequence: CASSWGGVPGGELFF. Here the CDR3 DNA reads TGTGCCAGCAGCTGGGGGGGGGTGCCGGGAGGGGAGCTGTTTTTT.

About this clone itself: Germline and junction disagree at one end, which may indicate a read error. The chain is built from TRBV4-3 and TRBJ2-2; 8 bases map to TRBD1. There are 18 residues in the CDR3. Per germline, CDR1 LGHNA and CDR2 YSLEER. CDR3 region: CASSQTPTRGREHRGAVF. CDR3 DNA: TGCGCCAGCAGCCAAACCCCCACCAGGGGGCGCGAACACCGGGGAGCTGTTTTT.

This sequence joins TRBV7-9 and TRBJ1-1, with D possibly TRBD1 on 5 matching bases. Germline lookup yields CDR1 SEHNR and CDR2 FQNEAQ (reference sequence). Trimming stripped 6 bases from V and 4 bases from J, with 18 bases between. This CDR3 spans 15 amino acids. The CDR3 DNA reads TGTGCCAGCAGGGGGGGGGAGGTCGGGGGCACTGAAGCTTTCTTT. This codes for CASRGGEVGGTEAFF.

The chain recombines TRBV11-1 with TRBJ1-1; the D is unclear. CDR1 is SGHAT and CDR2 is FQDESV in the germline V gene (reference sequence). The length of the CDR3 is 13 residues. V was pared by 4 bases and J by 2 bases, with 8 bases between. DNA of the CDR3: TGTGCCAGCAGCTCCTCCCCCAACACTGAAGCTTTCTTT. As protein: CASSSSPNTEAFF.

This chain connects TRBV27 to TRBJ2-7, with TRBD2 matching over 13 bases. Unmatched junction bases numbered 9, after V lost 5 bases and J lost 2 bases. Germline V gene data show CDR1 as MNHEY and CDR2 as SMNVEV (reference sequence). The length of the CDR3 is 17 residues. The CDR3 region has the DNA TGTGCCAGCAGTCCCATCGGGACTAGCGGGGCCACCTACGAGCAGTACTTC. Amino acids: CASSPIGTSGATYEQYF.

Note on this clone: The germline gene is not matched at one end of the junction; a read error may be the cause. The genes are TRBV7-9 and TRBJ2-5; D remains unclear. The DNA end is a closer match to TRBJ2-7, so the J assignment may be wrong. CDR3 length equals 13 residues. CDR1 and CDR2 (germline): SEHNR, FQNEAQ (reference sequence). The CDR3 spells CSSSSFRSYEQYF. CDR3 DNA sequence: TGTTCCAGCAGCTCCTTCAGGTCCTACGAGCAGTACTTC.

This chain connects TRBV2 to TRBJ2-1, with 9 bases lining up with TRBD1. The length of the CDR3 is 13 residues. Germline trimming cut 4 bases from V and 8 bases from J; bases unmatched to any gene: 3. Germline CDR1 SNHLY, CDR2 FYNNEI. The CDR3 DNA reads TGTGCCAGCAGTGGGGACAGGGTCGATGAGCAGTTCTTC. This codes for CASSGDRVDEQFF.

The chain recombines TRBV5-1 with TRBJ1-5, with D unclear. The CDR3 has 16 residues. Between the trimmed V and J ends, which lost 4 bases and 4 bases, there was a span of 18 bases. CDR1 is SGHRS, CDR2 YFSETQ, per germline. DNA of the CDR3: TGCGCCAGCAGCCCCGGTGGTTTGGGCGCGAATCAGCCCCAGCATTTT. Residues: CASSPGGLGANQPQHF.

Comments on this clone: Germline and junction disagree at one end, which may indicate a read error. CDR3 coding DNA: TGTGCCGCCAGCAGAGAGGGCCTCGGCACCGGGGAGCTGTTTTTT. It yields the protein CAASREGLGTGELFF. The chain carries TRBV15 and TRBJ2-2; possibly TRBD2 for D (5 bases). This CDR3 spans 15 amino acids. CDR1 is LNHNV, CDR2 YYDKDF, per germline (reference sequence).

CDR3 region: CASSLRAGGVEQFF. CDR3 bases: TGTGCCAGCAGCTTGCGTGCGGGGGGGGTTGAGCAGTTCTTC. V usage is TRBV5-4 and J usage is TRBJ2-1; 9 bases align to TRBD2. The CDR3 extends over 14 amino acids. The ends lost 1 base at V and 9 bases at J; junction bases unmatched: 5. CDR1 and CDR2 (germline): SGHNT, YYREEE (reference sequence).

This sequence joins TRBV6-1 and TRBJ2-2; no definite D call. The CDR3 is made up of 12 amino acids. The germline gives CDR1 MNHNS, CDR2 SASEGT. V was cut by 10 bases and J by 8 bases, with 14 bases left in between. The CDR3: CATSRSSGELFF. CDR3 nucleotide sequence: TGTGCCACCAGCAGAAGTTCGGGGGAGCTGTTTTTT.

The rearrangement joins TRBV19 to TRBJ2-3; D gene unclear. From germline, CDR1 is LNHDA and CDR2 SQIVND (reference sequence). CDR3 length: 11 amino acids. The V end was cut by 9 bases, the J end by 6 bases, with 10 bases between. The CDR3 coding sequence is TGTGCCAGGGGCCCACGTGATACGCAGTATTTT. It encodes CARGPRDTQYF. Full variable domain (remainder filled in from reference TRBV19 and TRBJ2-3): DGGITQSPKYLFRKEGQNVTLSCEQNLNHDAMYWYRQDPGQGLRLIYYSQIVNDFQKGDIAEGYSVSREKKESFPLTVTSAQKNPTAFYLCARGPRDTQYFGPGTRLTVL.

The rearrangement links TRBV7-6 to TRBJ1-2, with 7 nucleotides matching TRBD1. The CDR3 length is 16 residues. V gave up 1 base and J gave up 7 bases; unmatched junction bases: 12. Germline CDR1 SGHVS, CDR2 FNYEAQ. The CDR3 DNA sequence: TGTGCCAGCAGCTTAGGGATCGAAGGGGGCCCTGGTGGCTACACCTTC. Amino acid sequence: CASSLGIEGGPGGYTF.

The chain joins TRBV9 to TRBJ2-1; 8 bases align to TRBD2. CDR3 length: 15 residues. Trimming at V came to 3 bases and at J to 7 bases, leaving 9 bases not matched to a gene. CDR1 and CDR2 from the germline V gene are SGDLS and YYNGEE. CDR3 sequence reads: CASSGSGTHGNEQFF. CDR3 in DNA: TGTGCCAGCAGCGGTAGCGGGACCCACGGGAATGAGCAGTTCTTC.

This rearrangement joins TRBV6-1 to TRBJ2-7; 8 bases agree with TRBD2. Germline V gives CDR1 MNHNS, CDR2 SASEGT. Losses at the gene ends were 4 bases for V and 3 bases for J; bases not matched to a gene: 8. The CDR3 spans 15 residues. CDR3 bases: TGTGCCAGCAGTGTTATGGCGGGGGGCGACTACGAGCAGTACTTC. Amino acid sequence: CASSVMAGGDYEQYF.

The chain employs TRBV7-3 and TRBJ1-1, with a tentative D call TRBD1 (6 bases). Trimming removed 4 bases at V and 4 bases at J, with 10 bases between. The CDR3 consists of 13 residues. The germline CDR1 and CDR2 sequences are SGHTA and FQGTGA. This CDR3 reads CASSSRGGTEAFF. As DNA, the CDR3 is TGTGCCAGCAGCTCAAGGGGGGGCACTGAAGCTTTCTTT.

The chain recombines TRBV23-1 with TRBJ1-1; 7 bases align to TRBD1. TRBV23-1 is an ORF, with its function uncertain. The CDR3 loop spans 15 amino acids. V shed 4 bases and J 2 bases; nucleotides not matched to a gene: 7. The CDR3 spells CASSPADRPNTEAFF. The CDR3 nucleotides are TGCGCCAGCAGTCCCGCGGACAGGCCTAACACTGAAGCTTTCTTT.

The rearrangement links TRBV28 to TRBJ2-7; 9 bases are shared with TRBD2. The V and J ends lost 3 bases and 4 bases, in that order; junction bases with no gene match: 4. Germline V lookup: CDR1 MDHEN, CDR2 SYDVKM. The CDR3 is 14 residues long. CDR3 coding DNA: TGTGCCAGCAGTTTTAGCGGGGGTATTTACGAGCAGTACTTC. Protein: CASSFSGGIYEQYF. Filled out from reference TRBV28 and TRBJ2-7, the complete variable domain reads DVKVTQSSRYLVKRTGEKVFLECVQDMDHENMFWYRQDPGLGLRLIYFSYDVKMKEKGDIPEGYSVSREKKERFSLILESASTNQTSMYLCASSFSGGIYEQYFGPGTRLTVT.